This T cell receptor beta chain was observed in a study of blood T cells in healthy people across ages. This CDR3 has 14 residues. Germline V gene sequence: CDR1 ENHRY, CDR2 SYGVKD. A second roughly 6 to 11 cycle PCR used barcoded and J-beta primers. TCRdb re-called the 5' RACE reads with MiXCR, one entry per CDR3 protein. The profile covers about 730,000 distinct CDR3 sequences, with 40% to 45% appearing a single time and under 25% taken by the ten largest. General observations from the study: Naive and antigen-experienced cells were not separated, limiting conclusive comparison.

This clonotype was recorded only once. Its cognate antigen is unknown. The receptor's source is a woman in her sixties or seventies in good health. The specimen was blood. The rearrangement uses TRBV10-3 and TRBJ2-5, with 7 bases fitting TRBD2. The DNA end lines up better with TRBJ2-7; the J call may be wrong. CDR3: CAISAGRASYEQYF. The CDR3 DNA is TGTGCCATCAGTGCGGGGAGGGCTTCGTACGAGCAGTACTTC.